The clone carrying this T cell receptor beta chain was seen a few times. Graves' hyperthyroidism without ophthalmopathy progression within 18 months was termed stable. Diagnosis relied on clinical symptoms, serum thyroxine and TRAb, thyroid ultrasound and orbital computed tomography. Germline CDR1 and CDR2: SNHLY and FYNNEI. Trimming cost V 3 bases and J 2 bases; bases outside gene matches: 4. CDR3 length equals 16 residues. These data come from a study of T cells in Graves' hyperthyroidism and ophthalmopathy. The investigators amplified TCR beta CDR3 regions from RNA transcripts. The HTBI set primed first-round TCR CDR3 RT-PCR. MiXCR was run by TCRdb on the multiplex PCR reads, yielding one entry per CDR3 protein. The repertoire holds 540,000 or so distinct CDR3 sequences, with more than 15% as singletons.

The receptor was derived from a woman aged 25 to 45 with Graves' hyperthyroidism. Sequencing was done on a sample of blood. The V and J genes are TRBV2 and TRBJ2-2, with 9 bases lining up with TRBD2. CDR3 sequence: CASSDPTSGNTGELFF. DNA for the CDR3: TGTGCCAGCAGTGATCCGACTAGCGGAAACACCGGGGAGCTGTTTTTT.